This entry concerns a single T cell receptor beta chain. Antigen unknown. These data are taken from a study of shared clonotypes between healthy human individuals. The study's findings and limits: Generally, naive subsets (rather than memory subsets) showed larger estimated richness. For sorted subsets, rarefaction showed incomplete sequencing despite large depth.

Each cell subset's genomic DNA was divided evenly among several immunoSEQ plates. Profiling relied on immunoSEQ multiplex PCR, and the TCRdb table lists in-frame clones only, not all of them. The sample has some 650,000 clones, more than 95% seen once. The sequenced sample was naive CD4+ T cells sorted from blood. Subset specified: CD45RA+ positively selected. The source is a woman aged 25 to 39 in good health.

Written as DNA, the CDR3 is TGTGCCAGCAGTTCCCGGGTTAGCGGGAGACGAGGTGAGCAGTTCTTC. Protein product: CASSSRVSGRRGEQFF. V gene TRBV25-1 combines with J gene TRBJ2-1; 9 bases agree with TRBD2. Per the germline V gene, CDR1 is MGHDK and CDR2 is SYGVNS. The CDR3 loop spans 16 amino acids. The J segment lost 9 bases and the V segment lost 5 bases, leaving 14 bases of the junction unmatched.